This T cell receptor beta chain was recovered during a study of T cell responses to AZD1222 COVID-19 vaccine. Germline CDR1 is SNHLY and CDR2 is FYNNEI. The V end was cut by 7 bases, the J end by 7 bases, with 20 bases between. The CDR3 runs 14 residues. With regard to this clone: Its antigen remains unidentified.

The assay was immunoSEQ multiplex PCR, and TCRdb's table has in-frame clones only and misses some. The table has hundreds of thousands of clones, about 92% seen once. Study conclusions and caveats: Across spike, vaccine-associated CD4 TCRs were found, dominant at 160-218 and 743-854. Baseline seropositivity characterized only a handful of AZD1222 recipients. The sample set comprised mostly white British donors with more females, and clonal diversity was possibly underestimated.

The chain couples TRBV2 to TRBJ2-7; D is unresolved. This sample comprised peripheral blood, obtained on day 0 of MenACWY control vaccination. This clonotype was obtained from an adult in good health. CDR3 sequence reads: CASIPGSVGGEQYF. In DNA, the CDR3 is TGTGCCAGCATTCCCGGGTCTGTTGGTGGGGAGCAGTACTTC.